This T cell receptor beta chain appears in the sequencing data of a study of T cells after yellow fever vaccination. TCRdb re-derived calls from the 5' RACE reads in MiXCR, one entry per CDR3 protein. This sample has about 220,000 distinct CDR3 sequences, with 3% to 4% found just once. This receptor was obtained from a young man who received the YFV17D yellow fever vaccine. This material consisted of CD4+ T cells sorted from PBMCs, taken 10 days after the yellow fever booster vaccination.

The DNA for the CDR3 is TGCAGTGCTAGAGCCCCGGCGGGAGAAAAACTGTTTTTT. Residues: CSARAPAGEKLFF. The chain carries TRBV20-1 and TRBJ1-4, with D uncertain. Trimming took 1 base from V and 8 from J, leaving 11 bases between them. This CDR3 is 13 amino acids long. The V gene's germline CDR1 is DFQATT and CDR2 SNEGSKA (reference sequence).